This T cell receptor (beta chain) was profiled in a study of identical twins. As to this clonotype: Its antigen is not identified.

The CDR3 spans 16 residues. Germline values: CDR1 SGHRS, CDR2 YFSETQ. V shed 2 bases and J 3 bases; nucleotides not matched to a gene: 8. A universal primer site was added by template switching, and unique molecular identifiers were carried by the cDNA. Each CDR3 protein gets one entry after TCRdb re-called the 5' RACE reads with MiXCR. Among approximately 500,000 distinct CDR3 sequences listed, more than 20% were seen once. General study results and limits: Invariant T cells like MAIT and iNKT could partly confound the zero-insertion analyses. Out-of-frame alpha sequences common to twins were enriched for low generation probability. With abundant cord blood beta clonotypes, insertions were fewer; memory repertoires showed no such pattern.

These same data were also listed under a study on T cells expressing NK-cell markers.

V and J are TRBV5-1 and TRBJ2-1; TRBD2 agrees at 7 bases. The specimen was CD4+ T cells sorted from blood. This clonotype originated in a woman aged 18-30 years in good health. CDR3 coding DNA: TGCGCCAGCAGCTTATCGAGCGGGGAAGACTACAATGAGCAGTTCTTC. Residues: CASSLSSGEDYNEQFF.